The 26 T cell receptor beta chains listed next were all sequenced from one sample in a study of shared clonotypes between healthy human individuals. TCRdb's copy holds only in-frame clones and misses some; the assay was immunoSEQ multiplex PCR. The sample records around 2.5 million clones, 93% being singletons. The source material was naive CD4+ T cells from PBMCs. The subset denotes: CD45RA+ positively selected. These receptor sequences come from a man between 18 and 29 years old in good health. Some clones in this sample may be carry-over from other donors' samples.

The V gene is TRBV28, the J gene TRBJ1-4; a weak D match, TRBD1 (5 bases). Trimming left V 8 bases short and J 7 bases short, with 11 bases between. The CDR3 totals 12 residues. Germline CDR1 is MDHEN and CDR2 is SYDVKM. The CDR3 nucleotides are TGTGCCAGCGGGGGGATCGGTGAAAAACTGTTTTTT. The encoded protein is CASGGIGEKLFF.

CDR3 sequence reads: CASSLLRRQGHGYTF. The CDR3 region has the DNA TGTGCCAGCAGTTTATTGAGGAGACAGGGGCATGGCTACACCTTC. The V call is TRBV28, the J call TRBJ1-2, with 8 positions matching TRBD1. The CDR3 extends over 15 amino acids. Germline trimming cut 1 base from V and 6 bases from J; bases unmatched to any gene: 7. Per germline, CDR1 MDHEN and CDR2 SYDVKM.

The J gene is TRBJ1-1, the V gene TRBV5-1; the D is unclear. This CDR3 spans 15 amino acids. Germline CDR1 reads SGHRS; CDR2 reads YFSETQ. V lost 3 bases, J lost 1 base, and 13 bases lay in between. CDR3 sequence: CASSSRTDSNTEAFF. The CDR3 DNA reads as TGCGCCAGCAGCTCGAGGACGGACTCGAACACTGAAGCTTTCTTT.

With respect to this clone: The sample contains more than one DNA sequence encoding this CDR3. V usage is TRBV29-1 and J usage is TRBJ1-1; D remains ambiguous. Between the trimmed V and J ends, which lost 0 bases and 2 bases, there was a span of 7 bases. This CDR3 region has 13 residues. CDR1 is SQVTM and CDR2 is ANQGSEA in the germline V gene. CDR3 region: CSVEEAVNTEAFF. The CDR3, as DNA: TGCAGCGTTGAAGAAGCGGTAAACACTGAAGCTTTCTTT.

This chain connects TRBV5-1 to TRBJ2-7, with TRBD2 matching over 10 bases. Per germline, CDR1 SGHRS and CDR2 YFSETQ. After removal of 2 bases from V and 6 bases from J, the junction contained 5 bases not matched to a gene. CDR3 length: 14 amino acids. This CDR3 is CASSFRPSGSEQYF. DNA for the CDR3: TGCGCCAGCAGCTTCAGGCCTAGCGGGAGCGAGCAGTACTTC. Supplemented by reference TRBV5-1 and TRBJ2-7, the full variable domain reads KAGVTQTPRYLIKTRGQQVTLSCSPISGHRSVSWYQQTPGQGLQFLFEYFSETQRNKGNFPGRFSGRQFSNSRSEMNVSTLELGDSALYLCASSFRPSGSEQYFGPGTRLTVT.

The V and J genes are TRBV5-1 and TRBJ2-5; D ambiguous. The CDR3 runs 12 residues. CDR1 and CDR2 from the germline V gene are SGHRS and YFSETQ. Between the trimmed V and J ends, which lost 0 bases and 5 bases, there was a span of 5 bases. CDR3 bases: TGCGCCAGCAGCTTGGGCCATGAGACCCAGTACTTC. Amino acid sequence: CASSLGHETQYF.

This clone was picked up a small number of times. This sequence joins TRBV2 and TRBJ1-5; no clear D gene. Germline V CDR1 and CDR2: SNHLY, FYNNEI. CDR3 size: 15 residues. Trimming took off 3 bases at V and 4 bases at J, with 13 bases between the two ends. CDR3 protein: CASSDWALENQPQHF. CDR3 bases: TGTGCCAGCAGTGATTGGGCTCTTGAGAATCAGCCCCAGCATTTT.

V usage is TRBV9 and J usage is TRBJ2-4; D ambiguous. This CDR3 is built from 13 residues. V was trimmed by 0 bases and J by 8 bases, leaving 9 bases between them. Germline V gene lookup returns CDR1 SGDLS and CDR2 YYNGEE. The CDR3 bases are TGTGCCAGCAGCGTAGGAGGCTCGGACATTCAGTACTTC. Translation gives CASSVGGSDIQYF. The whole variable domain, filled in from reference TRBV9 and TRBJ2-4, reads DSGVTQTPKHLITATGQRVTLRCSPRSGDLSVYWYQQSLDQGLQFLIQYYNGEERAKGNILERFSAQQFPDLHSELNLSSLELGDSALYFCASSVGGSDIQYFGAGTRLSVL.

The chain recombines TRBV6-1 with TRBJ1-3; no definite D call. Germline CDR1 is MNHNS and CDR2 is SASEGT. V was trimmed by 6 bases and J by 0 bases, leaving 9 bases between them. The CDR3 is 14 amino acids. The CDR3 is CASSGKPSGNTIYF. CDR3 coding DNA: TGTGCCAGCAGCGGAAAACCCTCTGGAAACACCATATATTTT.

This chain links TRBV11-3 with TRBJ2-2, with 11 nucleotides matching TRBD2. The CDR3 is made up of 16 amino acids. Trimming took 4 bases from V and 6 from J; bases not matched to a gene: 7. The germline CDR1 and CDR2 sequences are SGHNT and YENEEA. CDR3 in amino acids: CASSSRTSGRSGELFF. The CDR3 DNA reads TGTGCCAGCAGCTCGAGAACTAGCGGGAGATCCGGGGAGCTGTTTTTT. The variable domain in full, completed from reference TRBV11-3 and TRBJ2-2, reads EAGVVQSPRYKIIEKKQPVAFWCNPISGHNTLYWYLQNLGQGPELLIRYENEEAVDDSQLPKDRFSAERLKGVDSTLKIQPAELGDSAVYLCASSSRTSGRSGELFFGEGSRLTVL.

The chain has TRBV7-3 and TRBJ2-6; D unclear. This CDR3 is built from 13 residues. CDR1 and CDR2 from the germline V gene are SGHTA and FQGTGA. The germline V and J ends were trimmed by 5 bases and 4 bases, with 6 bases remaining between them. CDR3 nucleotides: TGTGCCAGCAGCCTCGGAGGGGCCAACGTCCTGACTTTC. This translates into CASSLGGANVLTF.

The gene calls are TRBV11-3 and TRBJ2-7; TRBD2 is a possible D gene (6 bases). V was pared by 5 bases and J by 5 bases, with 16 bases between. CDR1 is SGHNT and CDR2 is YENEEA in the germline V gene. The CDR3 has 14 amino acids. The CDR3 protein is CASSVGGAVNEQYF. CDR3 in DNA: TGTGCCAGCAGCGTAGGAGGGGCGGTGAACGAGCAGTACTTC.

The genes are TRBV10-3 and TRBJ1-3; maybe TRBD1 (5 bases). The germline V and J ends were trimmed by 4 bases and 5 bases, with 6 bases remaining between them. The CDR3 sequence is 12 residues long. CDR1 is ENHRY, CDR2 SYGVKD, per germline. CDR3 region: CAISAGRNTIYF. Here the CDR3 DNA reads TGTGCCATCAGTGCAGGGCGAAACACCATATATTTT.

This rearrangement joins TRBV14 to TRBJ1-1; 7 positions agree with TRBD1. The germline V gene encodes CDR1 SGHDN and CDR2 FVKESK. The CDR3 has 13 amino acids. Trimming cost V 5 bases and J 4 bases; bases outside gene matches: 4. Here the CDR3 reads CASSGQGVTEAFF. CDR3 DNA: TGTGCCAGCAGCGGCCAGGGGGTCACTGAAGCTTTCTTT.

The chain joins TRBV2 to TRBJ2-5; possibly TRBD1 or TRBD2 for D (5 bases each). The V and J ends lost 4 bases and 0 bases respectively, with 18 bases between them. Germline assignment: CDR1 SNHLY and CDR2 FYNNEI. The CDR3 is 17 residues long. CDR3 region: CASSVNIRGGYQETQYF. In DNA, the CDR3 is TGTGCCAGCAGTGTCAATATTAGGGGCGGGTACCAAGAGACCCAGTACTTC.

A single count supports this clone. For the CDR3, the DNA is TGTGCCAGCAGCTTTCCCCTCCCCGGGACAGGGGGCGGTGAGCAGTACTTC. Translating it yields CASSFPLPGTGGGEQYF. The chain employs TRBV28 and TRBJ2-7, with 12 bases matching TRBD1. Per the germline V gene, CDR1 is MDHEN and CDR2 is SYDVKM. This CDR3 is built from 17 residues. The J segment lost 7 bases and the V segment lost 6 bases, leaving 16 bases of the junction unmatched.

The chain links TRBV28 to TRBJ1-4; D is perhaps TRBD1 (5 bases). Trimming left V 3 bases short and J 4 bases short, with 9 bases between. Germline CDR1 MDHEN, CDR2 SYDVKM. The CDR3 covers 14 residues. The CDR3 sequence is CASSLLGDNEKLFF. The CDR3 region has the DNA TGTGCCAGCAGTTTGTTGGGGGATAATGAAAAACTGTTTTTT.

The gene calls are TRBV7-9 and TRBJ2-2; possibly TRBD1 for D (5 bases). Germline loops: CDR1 SEHNR, CDR2 FQNEAQ (reference sequence). CDR3 size: 16 residues. V lost 3 bases to trimming and J lost 3 bases, with 14 bases between them. The CDR3 DNA reads as TGTGCCAGCAGCTTCACCCCAGACAGTTACACCGGGGAGCTGTTTTTT. Translation: CASSFTPDSYTGELFF.

The chain couples TRBV9 to TRBJ2-4; TRBD1 aligns across 7 bases. The CDR3 covers 13 residues. V trimming: 4 bases; J trimming: 5 bases; junction bases outside the gene matches: 3. Germline V gene sequence: CDR1 SGDLS, CDR2 YYNGEE. The CDR3 sequence is CASSRGRENIQYF. The CDR3 DNA reads as TGTGCCAGCAGCAGGGGGCGGGAAAACATTCAGTACTTC.

The chain has TRBV5-1 and TRBJ2-5; TRBD1 is a possible D gene (6 bases). Deletions cut 1 base from V and 3 bases from J, with 13 bases between. The CDR3 is 15 residues long. Germline CDR1 and CDR2: SGHRS and YFSETQ. CDR3 region: CASSLNPDSEETQYF. For the CDR3, the DNA is TGCGCCAGCAGCTTGAACCCGGACAGCGAAGAGACCCAGTACTTC. Variable domain in full (rest from reference TRBV5-1 and TRBJ2-5): KAGVTQTPRYLIKTRGQQVTLSCSPISGHRSVSWYQQTPGQGLQFLFEYFSETQRNKGNFPGRFSGRQFSNSRSEMNVSTLELGDSALYLCASSLNPDSEETQYFGPGTRLLVL.

The chain couples TRBV5-4 to TRBJ2-7; 7 bases fit TRBD1. This CDR3 region has 14 residues. Germline CDR1 SGHNT, CDR2 YYREEE (reference sequence). The V and J ends lost 2 bases and 6 bases, in that order; junction bases with no gene match: 8. The CDR3 here is CASSFGQGVSEQYF. The CDR3 DNA is TGTGCCAGCAGCTTTGGGCAGGGGGTCAGCGAGCAGTACTTC.

V usage is TRBV2 and J usage is TRBJ2-2; 10 bases agree with TRBD2. The CDR3 extends over 15 amino acids. CDR1 is SNHLY, CDR2 FYNNEI, per germline. The trim removed 7 bases at V and 5 bases at J, leaving 7 bases unmatched. The CDR3: CASNPTSGSTGELFF. The CDR3 DNA reads TGTGCCAGCAACCCGACTAGCGGGTCTACCGGGGAGCTGTTTTTT.

On this clone itself: The sample holds other DNA sequences that translate to the same CDR3. The CDR3 here is CASRPTGGYGYTF. In DNA, the CDR3 is TGCGCCAGCAGACCTACAGGGGGTTATGGCTACACCTTC. The chain links TRBV4-1 to TRBJ1-2, with 8 bases matching TRBD1. J gave up 5 bases and V 6 bases, and 5 bases lay outside the gene matches. Per the germline V gene, CDR1 is MGHRA and CDR2 is YSYEKL. The CDR3 contains 13 residues.

The V call is TRBV4-2, the J call TRBJ2-3; D is possibly TRBD1 or TRBD2 (7 bases each). V gave up 3 bases and J gave up 10 bases, with 26 bases separating them. In germline, CDR1 is LGHNA, CDR2 YNFKEQ. The CDR3 is 17 amino acids. This chain's CDR3 is CASSHSTGLPQGGSQYF. The CDR3 DNA is TGTGCCAGCAGCCATTCAACGGGACTACCCCAGGGGGGTTCGCAGTATTTT.

The DNA of the CDR3 is TGTGCCAGCAGTTCTGGAAAGCCGTTAGCTAACTATGGCTACACCTTC. The encoded protein is CASSSGKPLANYGYTF. The chain couples TRBV27 to TRBJ1-2; D unresolved. Trimming left V 4 bases short and J 0 bases short, with 15 bases between. From germline, CDR1 is MNHEY and CDR2 SMNVEV (reference sequence). The CDR3 has 16 amino acids.

The chain employs TRBV29-1 and TRBJ2-7, with a tentative D call TRBD1 (6 bases). This CDR3 spans 11 amino acids. Deletions cut 7 bases from V and 7 bases from J, with 14 bases between. Germline V CDR1 and CDR2: SQVTM, ANQGSEA. Here the CDR3 DNA reads TGCAGCGCCAGGGGCGGCGGTGAGCAGTACTTC. It translates to CSARGGGEQYF.